These 27 T cell receptor beta chains were sequenced from one sample in a study of blood T cells in healthy people across ages. Alongside a J-beta primer mix, a sample-barcoded 5' primer served in a second PCR lasting roughly 6 to 11 cycles. One entry per CDR3 protein, called by TCRdb with MiXCR from the 5' RACE reads. The table has hundreds of thousands of distinct CDR3 sequences, 29% seen once; the top ten hold 15% to 20%. The source material was blood. The origin of the receptors is an elderly woman in good health.

This clonotype appeared many times. The V gene is TRBV12-3 or TRBV12-4, the J gene TRBJ2-3, with D unclear. CDR3 length equals 15 residues. The germline V and J ends were trimmed by 5 bases and 1 base, with 13 bases remaining between them. CDR3 protein: CASSPRTHGTDTQYF. The CDR3 DNA reads TGTGCCAGCAGTCCTCGAACCCATGGCACAGATACGCAGTATTTT.

This clonotype was counted many times. The rearrangement uses TRBV6-1 and TRBJ2-3; TRBD1 agrees at 7 bases. The trim removed 5 bases at V and 4 bases at J, leaving 18 bases unmatched. There are 18 residues in the CDR3. Germline V gene lookup returns CDR1 MNHNS and CDR2 SASEGT. For the CDR3, the DNA is TGTGCCAGCAGTCGTAAAGTGAATCGGGACAGTCGCCCAGATACGCAGTATTTT. This gives the protein CASSRKVNRDSRPDTQYF.

As to this clonotype: This clone may be a read error of a much larger clone one base away. This chain connects TRBV7-2 to TRBJ2-1, with D unclear. The last part of the DNA fits TRBJ2-7 better; the J call may be wrong. The CDR3 contains 15 residues. In germline, CDR1 is SGHTA, CDR2 FQGNSA. The CDR3 sequence: CASSPSRNPYNEQYF. The CDR3 DNA reads as TGTGCCAGCAGCCCCTCTAGGAATCCCTACAATGAGCAGTACTTC.

Concerning this clonotype itself: Sequence at one end of the junction differs from germline and may be a read error. The V and J genes are TRBV27 and TRBJ1-5; D might be TRBD1 (5 bases). Per germline, CDR1 MNHEY and CDR2 SMNVEV (reference sequence). The CDR3 is 13 amino acids. This CDR3 is CTSRDGFNQPQHF. CDR3 sequence (DNA): TGTACCAGCCGGGACGGCTTCAATCAGCCCCAGCATTTT.

The J gene is TRBJ2-1, the V gene TRBV20-1; 8 bases are shared with TRBD2. Unmatched junction bases numbered 11, after V lost 4 bases and J lost 0 bases. CDR3 length: 17 amino acids. CDR1 and CDR2 (germline): DFQATT, SNEGSKA (reference sequence). The CDR3: CSAKGRGVTRSYNEQFF. The CDR3 DNA reads TGCAGTGCTAAGGGGCGGGGGGTTACTCGCTCCTACAATGAGCAGTTCTTC.

The chain is built from TRBV2 and TRBJ1-5; 8 nucleotides line up with TRBD1. V dropped 5 bases and J dropped 6; count of bases not matched to a gene: 6. CDR3 length: 14 residues. Germline CDR1 reads SNHLY; CDR2 reads FYNNEI. The CDR3 sequence: CASSPGQASQPQHF. The CDR3 nucleotides read TGTGCCAGCAGTCCGGGACAGGCCAGTCAGCCCCAGCATTTT.

To note about this clonotype: Just one base apart from a much larger clone, this may be a read error. The V call is TRBV18, the J call TRBJ2-1, with 11 bases that match TRBD2. CDR3 length: 16 amino acids. CDR1 is KGHSH, CDR2 LQKENI, per germline. CDR3 coding DNA: TGTGCCAGCCCACCTTTAGCGGGGGGGCCAAGAGGCGAGCAGTTCTTC. Translated, it gives CASPPLAGGPRGEQFF.

This clonotype was seen ten or more times. This sequence joins TRBV7-9 and TRBJ1-2; no reliable D call. V lost 3 bases and J lost 0, with 11 bases in between. This CDR3 has 15 amino acids. Germline V gene data show CDR1 as SEHNR and CDR2 as FQNEAQ (reference sequence). The CDR3 DNA reads TGTGCCAGCAGCTTGTACGGATTGTCTAACTATGGCTACACCTTC. Its translation: CASSLYGLSNYGYTF.

The CDR3 reads CASSPDRGVQPQHF. DNA for the CDR3: TGTGCCAGCAGCCCAGACAGGGGTGTTCAGCCCCAGCATTTT. This chain joins TRBV5-7 and TRBJ1-5, with TRBD1 matching 8 bases. TRBV5-7 is recorded as an ORF, its role being uncertain. The CDR3 sequence is 14 residues long. J gave up 6 bases and V 4 bases, and 6 bases lay outside the gene matches.

Worth noting for this clonotype: A much larger clonotype is one base distant, so this may be a read error. The V gene is TRBV20-1, the J gene TRBJ2-7; D unclear. Trimming pared 0 bases from V and 7 bases from J, leaving 19 bases between. Germline-derived CDR1 and CDR2 are DFQATT and SNEGSKA (reference sequence). The CDR3 spans 15 residues. The CDR3 nucleotides read TGCAGTGCTAGAGATTGGCAGGCCCCGGAAGATGAGCAGTACTTC. Its protein product is CSARDWQAPEDEQYF.

The chain links TRBV27 to TRBJ2-5; the match to TRBD1 covers 12 bases. The J call may be mistaken, given a closer DNA end match to TRBJ2-7. In germline, CDR1 is MNHEY, CDR2 SMNVEV (reference sequence). The CDR3 runs to 14 residues. CDR3 sequence reads: CASGDRGLSYEQYF. CDR3 in DNA: TGTGCCAGCGGGGACAGGGGGCTTTCCTACGAGCAGTACTTC.

This clonotype was detected ten times or more. The chain employs TRBV5-1 and TRBJ1-2; D call uncertain. The V end was cut by 3 bases, the J end by 7 bases, with 16 bases between. The CDR3 length is 14 residues. Germline CDR1 reads SGHRS; CDR2 reads YFSETQ. The CDR3 sequence: CASSSNMDLFGYTF. CDR3 DNA sequence: TGCGCCAGCAGCTCGAACATGGACCTCTTTGGCTACACCTTC. Full variable domain (outside the CDR3, taken from reference TRBV5-1 and TRBJ1-2): KAGVTQTPRYLIKTRGQQVTLSCSPISGHRSVSWYQQTPGQGLQFLFEYFSETQRNKGNFPGRFSGRQFSNSRSEMNVSTLELGDSALYLCASSSNMDLFGYTFGSGTRLTVV.

This clonotype occurred many times. This chain joins TRBV6-6 and TRBJ2-5; D call uncertain. Per the germline V gene, CDR1 is MNHNY and CDR2 is SVGAGI (reference sequence). This CDR3 is 12 amino acids long. The V end was cut by 6 bases, the J end by 5 bases, with 10 bases between. The CDR3 nucleotides read TGTGCCAGCAGGATCGGTTCGGAGACCCAGTACTTC. Translated, it gives CASRIGSETQYF.

This clonotype was recorded a few times. V gene TRBV4-3 combines with J gene TRBJ1-1; D is ambiguous. Trimming shortened V by 0 bases and J by 2 bases, and 10 bases separated the two germline ends. This CDR3 comprises 15 residues. CDR1 and CDR2 from the germline V gene are LGHNA and YSLEER. The DNA for the CDR3 is TGCGCCAGCAGCCAAGAAATCAGCGCTAACACTGAAGCTTTCTTT. Translating gives CASSQEISANTEAFF.

This clonotype showed up many times. This chain's CDR3 is CASSYRGGANTEAFF. The CDR3 nucleotides read TGTGCCAGCAGTTATCGTGGGGGGGCGAACACTGAAGCTTTCTTT. The chain carries TRBV6-2 or TRBV6-3 and TRBJ1-1; the D gene is possibly TRBD1 (6 bases). V lost 3 bases and J lost 1, with 12 bases in between. The CDR3 loop spans 15 amino acids. CDR1 is MNHEY, CDR2 SVGEGT, per germline.

This clonotype has a count of ten or more. J is TRBJ2-1 and V is TRBV12-3 or TRBV12-4, with 11 bases fitting TRBD2. This CDR3 spans 16 amino acids. V lost 2 bases and J lost 6; bases outside the gene matches: 6. CDR3: CASSLSLAGGSNEQFF. CDR3 DNA: TGTGCCAGCAGTTTAAGCCTAGCGGGGGGCAGCAATGAGCAGTTCTTC.

This clonotype came up a few times. The gene calls are TRBV20-1 and TRBJ2-1; 8 nucleotides match TRBD2. V was pared by 6 bases and J by 0 bases, with 10 bases of the junction left unmatched. Germline CDR1 reads DFQATT; CDR2 reads SNEGSKA (reference sequence). The CDR3 is 16 amino acids. In DNA, the CDR3 is TGCAGTGCCACCCGACGGGGGGGCCGCTCCTACAATGAGCAGTTCTTC. Protein sequence: CSATRRGGRSYNEQFF.

On this clonotype itself: One base away lies a much larger clone, so this may be a sequencing read error. This chain joins TRBV20-1 and TRBJ2-5; 12 bases are shared with TRBD1. The CDR3 length is 14 residues. The germline gives CDR1 DFQATT, CDR2 SNEGSKA (reference sequence). The trim removed 4 bases at V and 6 bases at J, leaving 6 bases unmatched. The CDR3 loop is CSATGTGGLKTQYF. CDR3 sequence (DNA): TGCAGTGCTACGGGGACAGGGGGCTTAAAGACCCAGTACTTC.

Comment on this clonotype: The final CDR3 position lacks the conserved phenylalanine or tryptophan, pointing to a likely read error. The chain joins TRBV20-1 to TRBJ1-2; possibly TRBD1 for D (5 bases). The CDR3 extends over 13 amino acids. The germline V gene has CDR1 DFQATT and CDR2 SNEGSKA (reference sequence). V was pared by 6 bases and J by 6 bases, with 17 bases between. The DNA of the CDR3 is TGCAGTGCGAAAAGGGGTATGAGGGATGGCTACACCTAC. Translated, it gives CSAKRGMRDGYTY.

V gene TRBV6-2 or TRBV6-3 combines with J gene TRBJ1-1; no reliable D call. The CDR3 covers 13 residues. V lost 0 bases to trimming and J lost 6 bases, with 8 bases between them. Germline lookup yields CDR1 MNHEY and CDR2 SVGEGT. The CDR3 DNA sequence: TGTGCCAGCAGTTACTCCTGGCCCCCTGAAGCTTTCTTT. Translating gives CASSYSWPPEAFF.

This clonotype has a count of ten or more. This sequence joins TRBV6-2 or TRBV6-3 and TRBJ1-6, with D possibly matching TRBD1 (5 bases). CDR1 is MNHEY and CDR2 is SVGEGT in the germline V gene. The CDR3 is made up of 16 amino acids. The V end lost 0 bases, the J end lost 7 bases, and 13 bases lay between the germline ends. This chain's CDR3 is CASSYSAGKKNSPLHF. The CDR3 nucleotides read TGTGCCAGCAGTTACTCGGCAGGGAAGAAAAATTCACCCCTCCACTTT.

The CDR3 sequence is CASTISSGASTDTQYF. The CDR3 nucleotides read TGTGCCAGCACCATATCTAGCGGGGCTAGCACAGATACGCAGTATTTT. The rearrangement uses TRBV12-3 or TRBV12-4 and TRBJ2-3; 9 nucleotides line up with TRBD2. Trimming at V came to 7 bases and at J to 0 bases, leaving 8 bases not matched to a gene. This CDR3 is 16 amino acids long.

This clonotype was counted at least ten times. This rearrangement joins TRBV11-2 to TRBJ1-2; D gene unclear. Germline loops: CDR1 SGHAT, CDR2 FQNNGV. Trimming shortened V by 5 bases and J by 1 base, and 14 bases separated the two germline ends. The CDR3 is made up of 15 amino acids. CDR3 in amino acids: CASSLRTSLNYGYTF. CDR3 in DNA: TGTGCCAGCAGCCTCCGGACGTCCCTTAACTATGGCTACACCTTC.

This chain uses TRBV20-1 with TRBJ2-1; TRBD2 aligns across 13 bases. V trimming: 4 bases; J trimming: 6 bases; junction bases outside the gene matches: 3. The CDR3 has 14 residues. Looked up from germline, CDR1 is DFQATT and CDR2 is SNEGSKA (reference sequence). The CDR3 DNA reads as TGCAGTGCTATAACTAGCGGGGGGGTCAATGAGCAGTTCTTC. Amino acid sequence: CSAITSGGVNEQFF.

Written as DNA, the CDR3 is TGTGCCAGCAGCCTGGACTACAGGAGGGCGACTGAAGCTTTCTTT. Its protein product is CASSLDYRRATEAFF. The chain uses TRBV5-6 and TRBJ1-1; a weak D match, TRBD1 (5 bases). Germline-derived CDR1 and CDR2 are SGHDT and YYEEEE. The CDR3 has 15 residues. V gave up 4 bases and J gave up 5 bases, with 18 bases separating them.

Remarks on this clonotype: A much larger clone differs from this one at a single base, so this may be a read error. The V gene is TRBV12-3 or TRBV12-4, the J gene TRBJ2-7; D may be TRBD1 (5 bases). CDR3 length: 12 residues. V lost 6 bases and J lost 7, with 13 bases in between. This chain's CDR3 is CASRYQGNEQYF. The CDR3 nucleotides read TGTGCCAGCAGGTATCAGGGCAATGAGCAGTACTTC.

This clonotype appeared a few times. The chain links TRBV20-1 to TRBJ2-5; a weak D match, TRBD2 (6 bases). CDR1 and CDR2 from the germline V gene are DFQATT and SNEGSKA (reference sequence). This CDR3 has 14 amino acids. The V end was cut by 1 base, the J end by 0 bases, with 9 bases between. CDR3 loop: CSARGGTDQETQYF. CDR3 DNA sequence: TGCAGTGCTAGAGGGGGGACTGACCAAGAGACCCAGTACTTC.